One and the same sample provided the 15 T cell receptor beta chains below, sequenced in a study of CXCR4 blockade with PD-1 therapy in pancreatic cancer (dated by TCRdb to 2018 to 2020). Library construction relied on the immunoSEQ multiplex PCR assay. This is the immuneACCESS table as TCRdb keeps it, with only in-frame sequences that have V and J called. A part of the clones is gone; compared with another copy, unresolved V genes explain less than half, and the rest is unexplained. This sample lists 3,000 to 4,000 clones; around 50% were detected once. Roughly 18% of the sample goes to the ten largest clones. Sequenced input: tumor tissue. The source is a human donor with pancreatic ductal adenocarcinoma.

This clone was counted at least ten times. The chain recombines TRBV11-3 with TRBJ1-2; TRBD1 matches at 10 bases. Germline CDR1 SGHNT, CDR2 YENEEA. The CDR3 has 17 residues. V shed 2 bases and J 4 bases; nucleotides not matched to a gene: 10. The CDR3 DNA sequence: TGTGCCAGCAGCTTAACCCCGGGACAGGGGCTCGGCTATGGCTACACCTTC. Its protein is CASSLTPGQGLGYGYTF.

By share, this clone ranks as medium-sized. J is TRBJ1-1 and V is TRBV11-3; the match to TRBD1 covers 7 bases. Germline CDR1 and CDR2: SGHNT and YENEEA. The CDR3 extends over 14 amino acids. Trimming removed 5 bases from V and 7 bases from J; junction bases left unmatched: 10. The DNA for the CDR3 is TGTGCCAGCAGCCAAGCAGGGGGACGGGATGAAGCTTTCTTT. Its translation: CASSQAGGRDEAFF.

The V gene is TRBV25-1, the J gene TRBJ1-3; D is unresolved. Germline CDR1 and CDR2: MGHDK and SYGVNS. The CDR3 spans 13 residues. Deletions cut 5 bases from V and 4 bases from J, with 9 bases between. The CDR3 nucleotides read TGTGCCAGCAGTCTCGGGGTCGGAAACACCATATATTTT. Residues: CASSLGVGNTIYF.

Relative to its sample, this clone is medium-sized. J is TRBJ2-1 and V is TRBV9; TRBD2 agrees at 9 bases. CDR1 is SGDLS, CDR2 YYNGEE, per germline. V was pared by 5 bases and J by 2 bases, with 5 bases of the junction left unmatched. This CDR3 is 15 amino acids long. The CDR3 loop is CASSLGLATYNEQFF. The CDR3, as DNA: TGTGCCAGCAGTTTGGGACTAGCAACCTACAATGAGCAGTTCTTC.

The chain couples TRBV30 to TRBJ2-1; D uncertain. Trimming took 0 bases from V and 4 from J, leaving 10 bases between them. The CDR3 length is 14 residues. In germline, CDR1 is GTSNPN, CDR2 SVGIG (reference sequence). CDR3 nucleotides: TGTGCCTGGAGTGTAGATGGGCGGTACAATGAGCAGTTCTTC. This codes for CAWSVDGRYNEQFF.

The chain links TRBV10-3 to TRBJ2-3; maybe TRBD1 (7 bases). The germline V gene has CDR1 ENHRY and CDR2 SYGVKD. With 2 bases removed from V and 5 bases from J, the gap between germline ends came to 11 bases. The CDR3 loop spans 14 amino acids. This CDR3 reads CAISERGRGDTQYF. The DNA for the CDR3 is TGTGCCATCAGTGAGAGGGGGCGGGGAGATACGCAGTATTTT.

This clone was observed a single time. Here the CDR3 reads CASSLRTVGTEAFF. Here the CDR3 DNA reads TGTGCCAGCTCACTACGGACAGTCGGGACTGAAGCTTTCTTT. This rearrangement joins TRBV18 to TRBJ1-1, with D possibly matching TRBD1 (6 bases). CDR3 length equals 14 residues. Trimming took 4 bases from V and 5 from J, leaving 14 bases between them. CDR1 and CDR2 (germline): KGHSH, LQKENI. The full variable domain, completed using reference TRBV18 and TRBJ1-1, is NAGVMQNPRHLVRRRGQEARLRCSPMKGHSHVYWYRQLPEEGLKFMVYLQKENIIDESGMPKERFSAEFPKEGPSILRIQQVVRGDSAAYFCASSLRTVGTEAFFGQGTRLTVV.

The rearrangement uses TRBV2 and TRBJ2-7; tentatively, D is TRBD1 (5 bases). The CDR3 runs to 14 residues. Germline lookup yields CDR1 SNHLY and CDR2 FYNNEI. Trimming shortened V by 6 bases and J by 0 bases, and 12 bases separated the two germline ends. Written as DNA, the CDR3 is TGTGCCAGCAGACTGGACACCACCTCCTACGAGCAGTACTTC. Translation: CASRLDTTSYEQYF.

This chain joins TRBV9 and TRBJ2-5; D tentatively reads TRBD1 or TRBD2 (5 bases each). From germline, CDR1 is SGDLS and CDR2 YYNGEE. Trimming cost V 4 bases and J 4 bases, with 8 bases left between them. The CDR3 is 12 amino acids. CDR3 loop: CASSRDGETQYF. CDR3 DNA: TGTGCCAGCAGCAGGGACGGAGAGACCCAGTACTTC.

This clone was observed once. V gene TRBV9 combines with J gene TRBJ2-6; no definite D call. CDR1 and CDR2 from the germline V gene are SGDLS and YYNGEE. V was clipped by 1 base and J by 0 bases, with 5 bases between them. The length of the CDR3 is 15 residues. DNA for the CDR3: TGTGCCAGCAGCGTAATGGGCTCTGGGGCCAACGTCCTGACTTTC. Translation: CASSVMGSGANVLTF.

The chain carries TRBV6-8 and TRBJ2-3; the match to TRBD2 covers 11 bases. V lost 8 bases and J lost 11; bases outside the gene matches: 12. This CDR3 contains 14 residues. CDR1 MNHGY and CDR2 SAAAGT come from the germline V gene. The chain's CDR3 is CASELTLAGGRQYF. The CDR3 bases are TGTGCCAGCGAGTTAACGCTAGCGGGAGGTAGGCAGTATTTT.

The chain employs TRBV18 and TRBJ2-1; D unclear. The CDR3 runs 13 residues. CDR1 is KGHSH and CDR2 is LQKENI in the germline V gene. V was clipped by 2 bases and J by 8 bases, with 10 bases between them. The CDR3 DNA follows: TGTGCCAGCTCACCAAGACCATTAGATGAGCAGTTCTTC. This translates into CASSPRPLDEQFF.

The chain recombines TRBV25-1 with TRBJ2-2; D possibly corresponds to TRBD2 (5 bases). With 3 bases removed from V and 7 bases from J, the gap between germline ends came to 12 bases. Germline V gene sequence: CDR1 MGHDK, CDR2 SYGVNS. The CDR3 has 14 amino acids. The CDR3 bases are TGTGCCAGCAGTGATGGGAGAAGTAACGGGGAGCTGTTTTTT. This encodes CASSDGRSNGELFF.

A few counts support this clone. The chain has TRBV5-1 and TRBJ2-1, with 8 bases matching TRBD1. The germline V gene has CDR1 SGHRS and CDR2 YFSETQ. J gave up 7 bases and V 4 bases, and 7 bases lay outside the gene matches. The CDR3 loop spans 14 amino acids. CDR3 amino acids: CASSTGQGGNEQFF. The CDR3 coding sequence is TGCGCCAGCAGCACCGGACAGGGCGGGAATGAGCAGTTCTTC. Full variable domain (missing parts from reference TRBV5-1 and TRBJ2-1): KAGVTQTPRYLIKTRGQQVTLSCSPISGHRSVSWYQQTPGQGLQFLFEYFSETQRNKGNFPGRFSGRQFSNSRSEMNVSTLELGDSALYLCASSTGQGGNEQFFGPGTRLTVL.

On this clone: One end of the junction does not line up with germline, which may come from a read error. The chain combines TRBV27 with TRBJ2-1; TRBD2 matches at 12 bases. This CDR3 comprises 14 residues. Germline CDR1 is MNHEY and CDR2 is SMNVEV (reference sequence). Here the CDR3 reads CATSDPGLAGEQFF. The CDR3 DNA is TGTGCCACCAGTGATCCGGGACTAGCGGGCGAGCAGTTCTTC.